These T cell receptor beta chains were read from a single sample in a study of OX40 agonist ivuxolimab in advanced cancers. Using immunoSEQ multiplex PCR, the repertoire was profiled, and TCRdb retains in-frame clones only, with some absent. This sample has about 110,000 clones, with approximately 89% found just once. Specimen: CD4+ or CD8+ T cells sorted from blood, collected in a trial of the OX40 agonist ivuxolimab. These receptors were obtained from an adult with an advanced solid tumor such as melanoma, head and neck, liver or kidney cancer. Each CDR3 is given with its conserved first and last residue. Each record gives: clone size, D gene, J gene, V gene, CDR3 DNA, CDR3 protein. D genes are given only for firm matches. A clone size is listed for some rows: how often the clone was seen (once, few, many), or a class if it is expanded.

- - TRBJ1-1 TRBV11-1 TGTGCCAGCAGCTTAGGTCAGGGGCATGAAGCTTTCTTT CASSLGQGHEAFF
- TRBD2 TRBJ2-5 TRBV5-6 TGTGCCAGCAGCTGGGGACCCGGGACTAGCGGGGGAGAGACCCAGTACTTC CASSWGPGTSGGETQYF
- - TRBJ2-7 TRBV5-1 TGCGCCAGCAGCGACAACCCGGGGCCACGAGGAGCCTACGAGCAGTACTTC CASSDNPGPRGAYEQYF
- - TRBJ2-2 TRBV7-3 TGTGCCAGCAGCTTAATGGACACCGGGGAGCTGTTTTTT CASSLMDTGELFF
- TRBD2 TRBJ2-5 TRBV6-1 TGTGCCAGCAGTGAAACGACGACAGGCGGGGGGGAGACCCAGTACTTC CASSETTTGGGETQYF
- - TRBJ2-7 TRBV19 TGTGCCAGTAAGAGGGCTGGCTCCTACGAGCAGTACTTC CASKRAGSYEQYF
- TRBD1 TRBJ1-2 TRBV6-1 TGTGCCGCTACAGGGGCAGCAACTAACTATGGCTACACCTTC CAATGAATNYGYTF
once - TRBJ1-4 TRBV5-1 TGCGCCAGCAGCTCCCTGAGCGGTACTAATGAAAAACTGTTTTTT CASSSLSGTNEKLFF
once - TRBJ1-3 TRBV11-3 TGTGCCAGCAGCTTAGTGGGAACAGCGAGCTCTGGAAACACCATATATTTT CASSLVGTASSGNTIYF
- - TRBJ1-1 TRBV2 TGTGCGACGGGGGCCGTATTGAACACTGAAGCTTTCTTT CATGAVLNTEAFF
- - TRBJ2-7 TRBV5-1 TGCGCCAGCAGCTTGGCCGGGGCAAGGGACTACGAGCAGTACTTC CASSLAGARDYEQYF
once - TRBJ1-2 TRBV14 TGTGCCAGCAGTCCCGACTACTCCTATGGCTACACCTTC CASSPDYSYGYTF
- - TRBJ2-7 TRBV11-3 TGTGCCAGCAGCTTAGTTGAGGGGGGGGAGCAGTACTTC CASSLVEGGEQYF
- TRBD2 TRBJ2-7 TRBV11-1 TGTGCCAGCATCCAAGGACTAGCGGGAGGGCCATACGAGCAGTACTTC CASIQGLAGGPYEQYF
- - TRBJ1-6 TRBV5-6 TGTGCCAGCAGCGTCCCCGGGGCCGGCTCCTATAATTCACCCCTCCACTTT CASSVPGAGSYNSPLHF
- TRBD2 TRBJ2-1 TRBV30 TGTGCCTGGAGTGTACTTCGGGGGGATGAGCAGTTCTTC CAWSVLRGDEQFF
- TRBD2 TRBJ2-3 TRBV29-1 TGCAGCGTGAGACTAGCGGGAGTCACAGATACGCAGTATTTT CSVRLAGVTDTQYF
- TRBD1 TRBJ2-3 TRBV6-1 TGTGCCAGCAGTGCGGACAGGTATAGCACAGATACGCAGTATTTT CASSADRYSTDTQYF
once TRBD2 TRBJ2-1 TRBV9 TGTGCCAGCAGCGCAAGTCCCGGGACTAGAGTTAACAATGAGCAGTTCTTC CASSASPGTRVNNEQFF
once TRBD1 TRBJ2-3 TRBV19 TGTGCCAGTAGAACAGGGGGCGTTGATACGCAGTATTTT CASRTGGVDTQYF
- - TRBJ2-7 TRBV5-1 TGCGCCAGCAGCTTGGGTGACGGCTCCTACGAGCAGTACTTC CASSLGDGSYEQYF
- - TRBJ2-1 TRBV23-1 TGCGCCAGCAGCCCCGATCCCATAGTATTGGAGTGCGATGAGCAGTTCTTC CASSPDPIVLECDEQFF
- - TRBJ1-2 TRBV6-5 TGTGCCAGCAGGCCCGGGGGACGGCCTAATGGCTACACCTTC CASRPGGRPNGYTF
- TRBD1 TRBJ2-7 TRBV6-6 TGTGCCAGCAGTTACGACAGGGAATCCGCCTACGAGCAGTACTTC CASSYDRESAYEQYF
- - TRBJ1-5 TRBV5-5 TGTGCCAGCAGCGCCCTGGGCGAGTATAGCAATCAGCCCCAGCATTTT CASSALGEYSNQPQHF
- TRBD1 TRBJ1-5 TRBV7-8 TGTGCCAGCAGCTTACAGGGATCCGGGACAGGGGGCAATCAGCCCCAGCATTTT CASSLQGSGTGGNQPQHF
- TRBD1 TRBJ1-6 TRBV14 TGTGCCAGCAGCCACCGACAGGGAAATTCACCCCTCCACTTT CASSHRQGNSPLHF
- TRBD2 TRBJ2-3 TRBV4-2 TGTGCCAGCAGCCAAGATCTAGCTCGGGGGGGCACAGATACGCAGTATTTT CASSQDLARGGTDTQYF
- TRBD1 TRBJ1-2 TRBV6-6 TGTGCCAGCAGCACAGGGGGCCGCAACTATGGCTACACCTTC CASSTGGRNYGYTF
- TRBD1 TRBJ2-3 TRBV9 TGTGCCAGCAGCGCGAGGGGGACAGGGGGCAATACGCAGTATTTT CASSARGTGGNTQYF
few - TRBJ1-1 TRBV30 TGTGCCTGGAGGCGGTTGAACACTGAAGCTTTCTTT CAWRRLNTEAFF
once - TRBJ1-5 TRBV30 TGTGCCTGGAGTGTACAGTCACAGCAGCCCCAGCATTTT CAWSVQSQQPQHF
- TRBD2 TRBJ2-3 TRBV11-2 TGTGCCAGCAGCTTACTAGCGGGGGGACTCACAGATACGCAGTATTTT CASSLLAGGLTDTQYF
- - TRBJ1-5 TRBV19 TGTGCCAGTAAGCCGGCCAATCAGCCCCAGCATTTT CASKPANQPQHF
- TRBD2 TRBJ2-1 TRBV5-4 TGTGCCAGCAGCTCAACTAGCGGGGTATACAATGAGCAGTTCTTC CASSSTSGVYNEQFF
once TRBD2 TRBJ2-3 TRBV29-1 TGCAGCGTCCGTAGCGGGAGGGACACAGATACGCAGTATTTT CSVRSGRDTDTQYF
- - TRBJ2-7 TRBV14 TGTGCCAGCAGCCAAGTAGGAGGACGCGAGCAGTACTTC CASSQVGGREQYF
- TRBD1 TRBJ2-3 TRBV19 TGTGCCAGTAGTTCGGACAGGTTAAACACAGATACGCAGTATTTT CASSSDRLNTDTQYF
- - TRBJ2-3 TRBV6-1 TGTGCCAGCAGTGGGGGGACGGCTAGCACAGATACGCAGTATTTT CASSGGTASTDTQYF
- TRBD1 TRBJ2-3 TRBV2 TGTGCCAGCAGTAGGGGGACAGGATCCACAGATACGCAGTATTTT CASSRGTGSTDTQYF
- - TRBJ2-3 TRBV7-3 TGTGCCAGCAGCTTAACGGGGGTAACAGATACGCAGTATTTT CASSLTGVTDTQYF
- - TRBJ2-1 TRBV2 TGTGCCAGCAGGGCAGACGCCAGCGAGCAGTTCTTC CASRADASEQFF
- TRBD1 TRBJ1-4 TRBV6-5 TGTGCCAGCAGTTACAGCCGGGACAGGGCTGAAAAACTGTTTTTT CASSYSRDRAEKLFF
- - TRBJ2-5 TRBV13 TGTGCCAGCAGCTTAAGGCCGTTAGGGGAGACCCAGTACTTC CASSLRPLGETQYF
- - TRBJ2-7 TRBV6-5 TGTGCCAGCAGGAGGCAGGGGAGGTTTTCCTACGAGCAGTACTTC CASRRQGRFSYEQYF
- - TRBJ1-2 TRBV5-1 TGCGCCAGCAGCTTGGACAGTAACTATGGCTACACCTTC CASSLDSNYGYTF